Each of the 3 T cell receptor beta chains below was sequenced from the same sample in a study of T cells after yellow fever vaccination. MiXCR, run by TCRdb on the 5' RACE reads, gives a single entry per CDR3 protein. The sample shows some 400,000 distinct CDR3 sequences, approximately 5.7% of them seen only once. Sequencing was performed on PBMCs, taken 5 days after the yellow fever booster vaccination. All receptors derive from a young man who received the YFV17D yellow fever vaccine.

In its sample, this clonotype was seen many times. The chain couples TRBV29-1 to TRBJ2-1; 11 bases fit TRBD1. The CDR3 has 14 residues. V lost 4 bases, J lost 6 bases, and 5 bases stayed unmatched. From germline, CDR1 is SQVTM and CDR2 ANQGSEA. The CDR3 nucleotides read TGCAGCGTTGTCTTGGGGACAGGGGGCAATGAGCAGTTCTTC. Protein: CSVVLGTGGNEQFF.

The gene calls are TRBV5-1 and TRBJ2-5, with a weak D call TRBD2 (7 bases). Deletions cut 0 bases from V and 5 bases from J, with 14 bases between. The V gene's germline CDR1 is SGHRS and CDR2 YFSETQ. The CDR3 is made up of 15 amino acids. CDR3 amino acids: CASSLEARGAETQYF. The CDR3, as DNA: TGCGCCAGCAGCTTGGAGGCCCGGGGGGCTGAGACCCAGTACTTC.

This clonotype was picked up many times. The V gene is TRBV15, the J gene TRBJ2-3, with a possible D match to TRBD1 (6 bases). Germline V gene data show CDR1 as LNHNV and CDR2 as YYDKDF (reference sequence). V was trimmed by 5 bases and J by 2 bases, leaving 11 bases between them. The CDR3 extends over 14 amino acids. Here the CDR3 reads CATSSDRFTDTQYF. The DNA for the CDR3 is TGTGCCACCAGCTCCGACAGGTTCACAGATACGCAGTATTTT.